Listed here are 30 T cell receptor beta chains from one sample, sequenced in a study of T cells in Graves' hyperthyroidism and ophthalmopathy. From RNA transcripts, TCR beta CDR3 regions were amplified. When the TCR CDR3 underwent first-round RT-PCR, the HTBI primer set was used. Each CDR3 protein is one row after TCRdb ran MiXCR on the multiplex PCR reads. Of around 660,000 distinct CDR3 sequences listed, nearly 45% are singletons. The sequenced material came from peripheral blood or thyroid tissue (not recorded which). All receptors derive from an adult man with Graves' disease, either hyperthyroidism or ophthalmopathy (not recorded which).

This clonotype was recorded many times. The chain employs TRBV29-1 and TRBJ1-4; D remains unclear. V lost 4 bases and J lost 8, with 5 bases in between. CDR1 SQVTM and CDR2 ANQGSEA come from the germline V gene. The CDR3 runs to 10 residues. The CDR3 sequence is CSVGEEKLFF. In nucleotides, the CDR3 is TGCAGCGTTGGGGAGGAAAAACTGTTTTTT. The variable domain in full, with the rest retrieved from reference TRBV29-1 and TRBJ1-4, is SAVISQKPSRDICQRGTSLTIQCQVDSQVTMMFWYRQQPGQSLTLIATANQGSEATYESGFVIDKFPISRPNLTFSTLTVSNMSPEDSSIYLCSVGEEKLFFGSGTQLSVL.

This clonotype came up many times. CDR3 residues: CASSPRTGSNQPQHF. The CDR3 coding sequence is TGTGCCAGCAGCCCGCGGACAGGGAGCAATCAGCCCCAGCATTTT. V gene TRBV7-8 combines with J gene TRBJ1-5; TRBD1 matches 8 bases. The CDR3 contains 15 residues. V was pared by 5 bases and J by 1 base, with 4 bases of the junction left unmatched. CDR1 is SGHVS, CDR2 FQNEAQ, per germline.

This clonotype appeared many times. The gene calls are TRBV29-1 and TRBJ2-5, with 9 bases aligning to TRBD2. CDR3 size: 14 residues. Germline CDR1 and CDR2: SQVTM and ANQGSEA. With 4 bases clipped from V and 6 bases from J, the junction kept 9 bases outside the gene matches. CDR3 protein: CSVGIAGVGQTQYF. DNA for the CDR3: TGCAGCGTTGGGATAGCGGGAGTCGGCCAGACCCAGTACTTC.

This clonotype has a count of ten or more. CDR3 residues: CAISEWGENTEAFF. The CDR3 DNA reads as TGTGCCATCAGTGAGTGGGGGGAGAACACTGAAGCTTTCTTT. The chain has TRBV10-3 and TRBJ1-1; tentative D call: TRBD1 (5 bases). The CDR3 runs 14 residues. V lost 1 base to trimming and J lost 1 base, with 7 bases between them. Germline CDR1 and CDR2: ENHRY and SYGVKD.

This clonotype was counted many times. Germline is not matched at one junction end, which may reflect a read error. This CDR3 is CNVEDGGETQYF. The DNA of the CDR3 is TGCAACGTTGAAGATGGCGGGGAGACCCAGTACTTC. The V gene is TRBV29-1, the J gene TRBJ2-5; the D gene is possibly TRBD2 (5 bases). Germline V gives CDR1 SQVTM, CDR2 ANQGSEA. The CDR3 contains 12 residues. Based on the CDR3 plus reference TRBV29-1 and TRBJ2-5, the full variable domain is SAVISQKPSRDICQRGTSLTIQCQVDSQVTMMFWYRQQPGQSLTLIATANQGSEATYESGFVIDKFPISRPNLTFSTLTVSNMSPEDSSIYLCNVEDGGETQYFGPGTRLLVL.

This chain uses TRBV20-1 with TRBJ2-5, with unresolved D. The ends were cut back, 5 bases at V and 4 bases at J, with 8 bases in the middle. Germline V gene lookup returns CDR1 DFQATT and CDR2 SNEGSKA (reference sequence). The CDR3 spans 11 residues. CDR3 bases: TGCAGTGCTCTCTTTGGAGAGACCCAGTACTTC. The encoded protein is CSALFGETQYF.

This clonotype was picked up a small number of times. V gene TRBV7-9 combines with J gene TRBJ2-2; perhaps TRBD2 as D (5 bases). V shed 5 bases and J shed 5 bases, with 12 bases lying between them. There are 14 residues in the CDR3. The germline V gene has CDR1 SEHNR and CDR2 FQNEAQ (reference sequence). CDR3 bases: TGTGCCAGCAGCGAACGCCCGGGGACCGGGGAGCTGTTTTTT. It encodes CASSERPGTGELFF.

A few counts support this clonotype. The chain has TRBV6-4 and TRBJ2-2; D is possibly TRBD1 or TRBD2 (5 bases each). There are 13 residues in the CDR3. Germline values: CDR1 MRHNA, CDR2 SNTAGT. V shed 2 bases and J shed 5 bases, with 6 bases lying between them. The CDR3 loop reads CASSDGGTGELFF. CDR3 nucleotides: TGTGCCAGCAGTGACGGGGGTACCGGGGAGCTGTTTTTT.

The chain links TRBV5-1 to TRBJ2-6, with D perhaps TRBD1 or TRBD2 (5 bases each). Germline CDR1 and CDR2: SGHRS and YFSETQ. V shed 2 bases and J shed 6 bases, with 18 bases lying between them. This CDR3 comprises 17 residues. CDR3 amino acids: CASSLGVDRDVANVLTF. Here the CDR3 DNA reads TGCGCCAGCAGCTTAGGGGTGGATCGGGATGTGGCCAACGTCCTGACTTTC.

Comment on this clonotype: The CDR3 does not end in the conserved phenylalanine or tryptophan, so this is likely a read error. The V and J genes are TRBV12-3 or TRBV12-4 and TRBJ1-1; 8 nucleotides align to TRBD1. The CDR3 sequence is 17 residues long. Trimming cost V 4 bases and J 4 bases; bases outside gene matches: 14. CDR3 in DNA: TGTGCCAGCAGTTACCCTGGGACAGGTGGCTTGGGCACTGAAGCTTTCCTT. It encodes CASSYPGTGGLGTEAFL.

Notes on this clonotype: Sequence at one end of the junction differs from germline and may be a read error. This sequence joins TRBV20-1 and TRBJ1-5; 8 bases are shared with TRBD1. Germline assignment: CDR1 DFQATT and CDR2 SNEGSKA (reference sequence). The CDR3 totals 15 residues. CDR3 sequence (DNA): TGCAGTGCCCAGGGACAGGATAGGCCGAATCAGCCCCGGCATTTT. It encodes CSAQGQDRPNQPRHF.

A few counts support this clonotype. The J gene is TRBJ1-4, the V gene TRBV9; no firm D call. Germline V CDR1 and CDR2: SGDLS, YYNGEE. This CDR3 has 14 residues. With 4 bases removed from V and 5 bases from J, the gap between germline ends came to 12 bases. DNA for the CDR3: TGTGCCAGCAGCCCCTGGACGGGGAATGAAAAACTGTTTTTT. Translated, it gives CASSPWTGNEKLFF.

This clonotype was counted at least ten times. The chain is built from TRBV29-1 and TRBJ2-2; D may be TRBD2 (6 bases). The CDR3 spans 11 residues. The germline CDR1 and CDR2 sequences are SQVTM and ANQGSEA. The DNA for the CDR3 is TGCAGTGCTAGCGACACCGGGGAGCTGTTTTTT. Translated: CSASDTGELFF.

This rearrangement joins TRBV29-1 to TRBJ2-5; TRBD1 might be the D (7 bases). V lost 4 bases and J 5 bases, leaving 14 bases between the germline ends. This CDR3 has 13 residues. In germline, CDR1 is SQVTM, CDR2 ANQGSEA. As DNA, the CDR3 is TGCAGCGTTGGGGGAGGCAGGGGGGAGACCCAGTACTTC. Amino acids: CSVGGGRGETQYF.

This clonotype was detected only a few times. The rearrangement uses TRBV7-6 and TRBJ2-7, with D tentatively TRBD2 (6 bases). CDR1 SGHVS and CDR2 FNYEAQ come from the germline V gene. This CDR3 comprises 15 residues. Trimming cost V 5 bases and J 5 bases, with 19 bases left between them. The CDR3 sequence is CASSQVAPSADEQYF. For the CDR3, the DNA is TGTGCCAGCAGCCAAGTAGCTCCTAGCGCAGACGAGCAGTACTTC. The entire variable domain, with the rest obtained from reference TRBV7-6 and TRBJ2-7, is as follows: GAGVSQSPRYKVTKRGQDVALRCDPISGHVSLYWYRQALGQGPEFLTYFNYEAQQDKSGLPNDRFSAERPEGSISTLTIQRTEQRDSAMYRCASSQVAPSADEQYFGPGTRLTVT.

The gene calls are TRBV24-1 and TRBJ2-7, with D possibly matching TRBD1 (6 bases). This CDR3 comprises 13 residues. Germline V CDR1 and CDR2: KGHDR, SFDVKD. Trimming cost V 12 bases and J 0 bases, with 14 bases left between them. The DNA of the CDR3 is TGTGCCCACGCGACAGGATTCTCCTACGAGCAGTACTTC. This codes for CAHATGFSYEQYF.

This clonotype was detected only once. This chain's CDR3 is CATRRDRGDYEQYF. Written as DNA, the CDR3 is TGTGCCACCCGACGGGACAGGGGGGACTACGAGCAGTACTTC. The chain joins TRBV15 to TRBJ2-7, with 11 nucleotides matching TRBD1. V dropped 8 bases and J dropped 3; count of bases not matched to a gene: 6. Germline values: CDR1 LNHNV, CDR2 YYDKDF (reference sequence). This CDR3 contains 14 residues.

V is TRBV7-8 and J is TRBJ2-5; TRBD2 agrees at 12 bases. This CDR3 is 18 amino acids long. CDR1 and CDR2 (germline): SGHVS, FQNEAQ. V dropped 3 bases and J dropped 2; count of bases not matched to a gene: 10. CDR3 protein: CASSLRVRLAGVQETQYF. Written as DNA, the CDR3 is TGTGCCAGCAGCTTGAGAGTTAGACTAGCGGGGGTACAAGAGACCCAGTACTTC. The full variable domain, with the rest looked up from reference TRBV7-8 and TRBJ2-5, is GAGVSQSPRYKVAKRGQDVALRCDPISGHVSLFWYQQALGQGPEFLTYFQNEAQLDKSGLPSDRFFAERPEGSVSTLKIQRTQQEDSAVYLCASSLRVRLAGVQETQYFGPGTRLLVL.

The genes are TRBV5-1 and TRBJ2-7; D is possibly TRBD2 (7 bases). The CDR3 contains 15 residues. Per the germline V gene, CDR1 is SGHRS and CDR2 is YFSETQ. V was clipped by 3 bases and J by 5 bases, with 18 bases between them. CDR3 coding DNA: TGCGCCAGCAGCTCCCGGGACGGGGGGCTTAACGAGCAGTACTTC. It specifies CASSSRDGGLNEQYF.

This clonotype was recorded once. V gene TRBV12-3 or TRBV12-4 combines with J gene TRBJ2-2; 7 bases agree with TRBD1. Losses at the gene ends were 3 bases for V and 2 bases for J; bases not matched to a gene: 6. The CDR3 is 16 amino acids. CDR3 in DNA: TGTGCCAGCAGTTTTGGTAGGGGGCGAAACACCGGGGAGCTGTTTTTT. Its translation is CASSFGRGRNTGELFF.

The chain combines TRBV27 with TRBJ1-2; D remains ambiguous. V shed 4 bases and J shed 4 bases, with 13 bases lying between them. Germline-derived CDR1 and CDR2 are MNHEY and SMNVEV (reference sequence). CDR3 length equals 14 residues. The CDR3 sequence is CASSSPRAGYGYTF. In nucleotides, the CDR3 is TGTGCCAGCAGTTCCCCCCGGGCAGGCTATGGCTACACCTTC.

The chain combines TRBV2 with TRBJ2-7; 11 bases match TRBD1. CDR3 length equals 16 residues. The V segment lost 2 bases and the J segment 3 bases; nucleotides outside the gene matches: 6. Germline CDR1 and CDR2: SNHLY and FYNNEI. The CDR3 sequence: CASSEIGDRGDYEQYF. For the CDR3, the DNA is TGTGCCAGCAGTGAAATCGGGGACAGGGGGGACTACGAGCAGTACTTC.

Many counts were recorded for this clonotype. The CDR3 here is CASSMVGQGNSPLHF. The CDR3 DNA reads TGTGCCAGCAGCATGGTGGGGCAGGGTAATTCACCCCTCCACTTT. This chain connects TRBV7-9 to TRBJ1-6, with D maybe TRBD1 (5 bases). Germline CDR1 is SEHNR and CDR2 is FQNEAQ (reference sequence). Trimming took off 5 bases at V and 6 bases at J, with 14 bases between the two ends. The CDR3 extends over 15 amino acids.

This chain uses TRBV20-1 with TRBJ1-1, with D possibly matching TRBD1 (5 bases). The CDR3 totals 13 residues. CDR1 is DFQATT, CDR2 SNEGSKA, per germline (reference sequence). CDR3 nucleotide sequence: TGCAGCCAAGATCAGGGTCGAGGCACTGAAGCTTTCTTT. It specifies CSQDQGRGTEAFF.

Concerning this clonotype: As the CDR3 is not closed by the conserved phenylalanine or tryptophan, this likely results from a read error. The DNA is left out, because the CDR3 cannot be placed on it with certainty; the CDR3 is given as TCRdb lists it. The chain is built from TRBV12-3 or TRBV12-4 and TRBJ1-4; TRBD1 is taken as the D call from the table, unchecked against the DNA. Including both end residues, the CDR3 is 9 amino acids long. The CDR3 protein is CASSGTGVY.

This clonotype has ten or more counts. The rearrangement links TRBV19 to TRBJ1-5; TRBD1 might be the D (6 bases). The CDR3 is 15 residues long. V lost 6 bases to trimming and J lost 2 bases, with 14 bases between them. Germline V gene lookup returns CDR1 LNHDA and CDR2 SQIVND (reference sequence). The CDR3 loop reads CASSATGRGNQPQHF. The DNA of the CDR3 is TGTGCCAGTAGCGCCACAGGGAGAGGCAATCAGCCCCAGCATTTT.

V usage is TRBV20-1 and J usage is TRBJ1-2, with 7 positions matching TRBD1. The CDR3 has 15 amino acids. CDR1 and CDR2 from the germline V gene are DFQATT and SNEGSKA (reference sequence). The V gene end was trimmed by 6 bases and the J gene end by 4 bases; junction bases not matched to a gene: 14. CDR3 DNA sequence: TGCAGTGCCCCAGGAGGGGGTTCAGGGGGCTATGGCTACACCTTC. This gives the protein CSAPGGGSGGYGYTF.

This clonotype was seen only a few times. J is TRBJ1-5 and V is TRBV19; 7 bases are shared with TRBD1. The CDR3 totals 15 residues. V shed 5 bases, J shed 3 bases, and the junction held 7 bases outside the gene matches. CDR1 LNHDA and CDR2 SQIVND come from the germline V gene (reference sequence). Here the CDR3 reads CASSQDGTDNQPQHF. DNA of the CDR3: TGTGCCAGTAGTCAGGATGGGACAGACAATCAGCCCCAGCATTTT.

This clonotype was recorded once. Germline is not matched at one junction end, which may reflect a read error. The V and J genes are TRBV5-1 and TRBJ1-1; D not resolved. The CDR3 consists of 15 residues. Germline-derived CDR1 and CDR2 are SGHRS and YFSETQ. CDR3 in amino acids: CASSLKGYVNTEAFF. CDR3 bases: TGCGCCAGCAGCTTGAAGGGATACGTTAACACTGAAGCCTTCTTT.

CDR3 residues: CASSYSPIQDVYTF. Written as DNA, the CDR3 is TGTGCCAGCAGTTACTCTCCCATACAGGATGTGTACACCTTC. The V call is TRBV12-3 or TRBV12-4, the J call TRBJ1-2; weak D call: TRBD1 (5 bases). V was shortened by 4 bases and J by 11 bases, with 20 bases between the two germline ends. The CDR3 sequence is 14 residues long.